One sample yielded the 31 T cell receptor beta chains listed below, sequenced in a study of T cells in women clearing cervical HPV infection. TCRdb keeps only in-frame clones here, not all; method: immunoSEQ multiplex PCR. The table counts 20,000 to 30,000 clones; 5.4% lies in the top ten. Material: blood buffy coat. The receptors were gathered from a woman between 18 and 70 years old with a cervical HPV16 infection that either progressed to CIN3+ or cleared (not recorded which).

About this clone: The read gets to within 3 residues of the CDR3 end, and the germline J gene fills in the rest. The gene calls are TRBV12-3 or TRBV12-4 and TRBJ2-3; 10 nucleotides agree with TRBD2. The CDR3 runs to 18 residues. J gave up 4 bases and V 1 base, and 11 bases lay outside the gene matches. The CDR3 reads CASSLDSGRYLGADTQYF. Incomplete CDR3 DNA: TGTGCCAGCAGTTTAGATAGCGGGAGGTACCTAGGTGCAGATACG.

Notes on this clone: The read finishes 3 residues shy of the CDR3 end, and the germline J gene is used to complete it. The chain employs TRBV10-3 and TRBJ2-1; TRBD2 matches at 13 bases. Germline trimming cut 7 bases from V and 5 bases from J; bases unmatched to any gene: 5. From germline, CDR1 is ENHRY and CDR2 SYGVKD. CDR3 length: 15 amino acids. The CDR3 bases that were read are TGTGCCATCACTCCGGGACTAGCGGGAAACAATGAG. Translating it yields CAITPGLAGNNE. The CDR3 in full is CAITPGLAGNNEQFF.

Worth noting for this clone: The read ends 3 residues shy of where the CDR3 ends; the end is completed using the germline J gene. The rearrangement uses TRBV19 and TRBJ2-2, with D uncertain. Trimming stripped 7 bases from V and 3 bases from J, with 3 bases between. CDR1 LNHDA and CDR2 SQIVND come from the germline V gene (reference sequence). The CDR3 covers 11 residues. CDR3 region: CASTYTGELFF. Incomplete CDR3 DNA: TGTGCCAGTACCTACACCGGGGAG.

About this clone: The read ends 3 residues before the CDR3 terminus; that terminus is restored from the germline J gene. The chain combines TRBV7-8 with TRBJ2-3; D may be TRBD2 (5 bases). CDR3 length: 15 amino acids. Germline loops: CDR1 SGHVS, CDR2 FQNEAQ. The sequenced part of the CDR3 DNA is TGTGCCAGCAGCTTATTGGCAGCGGTCAATCAGCCG. Protein product: CASSLLAAVNQP. From start to end, the CDR3 is CASSLLAAVNQPQYF.

Regarding this clone: The read ends 3 residues early relative to the CDR3; the germline J gene fills the gap. This rearrangement joins TRBV12-3 or TRBV12-4 to TRBJ2-1, with D uncertain. CDR3 length equals 13 residues. The ends were cut back, 6 bases at V and 1 base at J, with 7 bases in the middle. The DNA read from the CDR3 is TGTGCCAGCAGCCCAGGATCCTACAATGAG. This sequence encodes CASSPGSYNE. The whole CDR3 is CASSPGSYNEQFF.

The CDR3 spells CASSFSVGGETQYF. Incomplete CDR3 DNA: TGTGCCAGTAGTTTCAGTGTGGGAGGGGAGACG. The chain employs TRBV19 and TRBJ2-3; 7 bases match TRBD2. The read terminates 3 residues ahead of where the CDR3 ends, so the germline J gene completes it. The CDR3 is made up of 14 amino acids. Germline values: CDR1 LNHDA, CDR2 SQIVND (reference sequence).

Remarks on this clone: The read finishes 3 residues shy of the CDR3 end, and the germline J gene is used to complete it. The chain is built from TRBV4-1 and TRBJ1-6, with D unclear. The CDR3 runs to 15 residues. The germline CDR1 and CDR2 sequences are MGHRA and YSYEKL. V gave up 3 bases and J gave up 4 bases, with 10 bases separating them. The part of the CDR3 DNA that was read is TGCGCCAGCAGCCACCTCGCCCAGTATAATTCACCC. It encodes CASSHLAQYNSP. The entire CDR3 is CASSHLAQYNSPLHF.

Of note for this clone: Read data end 3 residues before the CDR3 end; the end is taken from the germline J gene. The rearrangement uses TRBV7-6 and TRBJ2-3; 7 nucleotides match TRBD1. The CDR3 is made up of 14 amino acids. CDR1 and CDR2 from the germline V gene are SGHVS and FNYEAQ. Incomplete CDR3 DNA: TGTGCCAGCGGGAACAGGGGCCCTATACAGACG. Its protein is CASGNRGPIQT. The entire CDR3 is CASGNRGPIQTQYF.

With regard to this clone: The CDR3 end falls 3 residues outside the read, so it is completed with the germline J gene. The V and J genes are TRBV19 and TRBJ2-2; D might be TRBD1 (6 bases). The CDR3 is 15 residues long. The germline V gene has CDR1 LNHDA and CDR2 SQIVND (reference sequence). The sequenced part of the CDR3 DNA is TGTGCCAGTAGTATAGCGGCAGGGGACGGTGAAAAG. It encodes CASSIAAGDGEK. In full, the CDR3 is CASSIAAGDGEKLFF.

The CDR3 sequence: CASSLGALQETQYF. Partial CDR3 DNA: TGTGCCAGCAGCTTAGGGGCCCTGCAAGAGACG. The rearrangement uses TRBV7-9 and TRBJ2-3, with D uncertain. Read sequence stops 3 residues before the CDR3 end, and the germline J gene provides the missing end. The CDR3 runs 14 residues. Looked up from germline, CDR1 is SEHNR and CDR2 is FQNEAQ (reference sequence).

Concerning this clone: A read error may account for a junction end that differs from germline. The read ends 3 residues before the CDR3 terminus; that terminus is restored from the germline J gene. This rearrangement joins TRBV7-2 to TRBJ2-2, with D maybe TRBD2 (6 bases). This CDR3 has 14 residues. CDR1 is SGHTA, CDR2 FQGNSA, per germline. CDR3: CASSLGTHTGELFF. The part of the CDR3 DNA that was read is TGTGCCAGCAGTTTAGGGACTCACACCGGGGAG.

With regard to this clone: The read falls 3 residues short of the CDR3 end, and the missing part is taken from the germline J gene. The rearrangement joins TRBV19 to TRBJ1-2; possible D gene TRBD1, 6 bases. This CDR3 is built from 15 residues. Germline V gene lookup returns CDR1 LNHDA and CDR2 SQIVND (reference sequence). The CDR3 sequence: CASSIGTGILYDYTF. CDR3 DNA, as far as it was read: TGTGCCAGTAGTATAGGAACAGGGATCCTTTACGAC.

Concerning this clone itself: With the read ending 3 residues before the CDR3 end, the germline J gene is used to fill in that end. V gene TRBV2 combines with J gene TRBJ2-3; TRBD2 might be the D (5 bases). Per germline, CDR1 SNHLY and CDR2 FYNNEI. Trimming removed 8 bases at V and 4 bases at J, with 31 bases between. The CDR3 runs 19 residues. CDR3 DNA (partial): TGTGCCAGCTTGAAGTCGGTATTGTCTAGCACTTACCCCCCAGATACG. Its protein product is CASLKSVLSSTYPPDT. The full CDR3 reads CASLKSVLSSTYPPDTQYF.

Turning to this clone: The read stops 3 residues short of the end of the CDR3; the missing end is completed from the germline J gene. The chain carries TRBV6-4 and TRBJ1-2, with D possibly matching TRBD1 (5 bases). The germline V gene has CDR1 MRHNA and CDR2 SNTAGT. V was clipped by 2 bases and J by 7 bases, with 8 bases between them. The CDR3 is made up of 12 amino acids. The CDR3 loop reads CASSDPRGGYTF. Partial CDR3 DNA: TGTGCCAGCAGTGACCCGAGGGGTGGC.

Points on this clone: The missing CDR3 end, 3 residues past where the read stops, is filled in from the germline J gene. The chain is built from TRBV10-3 and TRBJ2-7; possible D gene TRBD2, 6 bases. This CDR3 is built from 14 residues. The germline gives CDR1 ENHRY, CDR2 SYGVKD. V was shortened by 5 bases and J by 3 bases, with 14 bases between the two germline ends. CDR3 loop: CAISTPGEVYEQYF. The part of the CDR3 DNA that was read is TGTGCCATCAGTACACCCGGGGAGGTCTACGAG.

About this clone: From the germline J gene comes the end of the CDR3, since the read stops 3 residues before it. This chain joins TRBV7-9 and TRBJ1-2; TRBD1 agrees at 8 bases. There are 14 residues in the CDR3. After removal of 1 base from V and 6 bases from J, the junction contained 4 bases not matched to a gene. Germline V gene sequence: CDR1 SEHNR, CDR2 FQNEAQ (reference sequence). The covered CDR3 bases are TGTGCCAGCAGCTTAGGGTTGACAGGGGATGGC. It translates to CASSLGLTGDG. The full CDR3 protein reads CASSLGLTGDGYTF.

Worth noting for this clone: The read comes to an end 3 residues before the CDR3 does, leaving the germline J gene to fill in the end. This rearrangement joins TRBV2 to TRBJ1-1; D may be TRBD1 (6 bases). CDR3 length: 14 residues. V lost 6 bases and J 0 bases, leaving 11 bases between the germline ends. Germline CDR1 SNHLY, CDR2 FYNNEI. This CDR3 reads CASRPGHMNTEAFF. Incomplete CDR3 DNA: TGTGCCAGCAGACCGGGACACATGAACACTGAA.

Here the CDR3 reads CASSLQGSGNTIYF. Partial CDR3 DNA: TGTGCCAGCAGCCTTCAGGGATCTGGAAACACC. J is TRBJ1-3 and V is TRBV7-9; D is perhaps TRBD1 (5 bases). The read is 3 residues too short to cover the CDR3 end, so that end is filled in from the germline J gene. V gave up 5 bases and J gave up 1 base, with 9 bases separating them. Germline V CDR1 and CDR2: SEHNR, FQNEAQ (reference sequence). The CDR3 is 14 amino acids.

As for this clone: Coverage ceases 3 residues before the CDR3 finishes, and the germline J gene fills in the end. This chain connects TRBV7-3 to TRBJ2-3; D is perhaps TRBD2 (5 bases). CDR3 length: 13 residues. Germline CDR1 SGHTA, CDR2 FQGTGA. The CDR3 is CASSIGVNQPQYF. CDR3 DNA, as far as it was read: TGTGCCAGCAGCATCGGGGTTAACCAGCCG.

With regard to this clone: The CDR3 end lies 3 residues beyond the end of the read and is filled in from the germline J gene. The rearrangement joins TRBV29-1 to TRBJ1-2; TRBD1 might be the D (5 bases). Germline V gives CDR1 SQVTM, CDR2 ANQGSEA. CDR3 length equals 13 residues. Trimming pared 2 bases from V and 3 bases from J, leaving 10 bases between. The CDR3 protein is CSVEPVTDYGYTF. The sequenced CDR3 bases are TGCAGCGTTGAACCCGTGACAGACTATGGC.

CDR3 sequence reads: CASATDRANEKLFF. The CDR3 DNA, read in part, is TGTGCCAGCGCTACCGACAGGGCTAATGAAAAG. The chain employs TRBV2 and TRBJ2-2, with 7 bases aligning to TRBD1. The CDR3 end is not reached by the read, which stops 3 residues before it; the germline J gene fills it in. The V gene's germline CDR1 is SNHLY and CDR2 FYNNEI. The CDR3 is 14 residues long.

The CDR3 sequence: CASSEASSGETQYF. The DNA read from the CDR3 is TGTGCCAGCAGTGAAGCATCTAGCGGAGAGACC. V gene TRBV2 combines with J gene TRBJ2-5; 7 bases fit TRBD2. Coverage ceases 3 residues before the CDR3 finishes, and the germline J gene fills in the end. V lost 0 bases to trimming and J lost 4 bases; unmatched junction nucleotides: 2. The CDR3 totals 14 residues. The germline gives CDR1 SNHLY, CDR2 FYNNEI. Together with reference TRBV2 and TRBJ2-5, the CDR3 gives the full variable domain: EPEVTQTPSHQVTQMGQEVILRCVPISNHLYFYWYRQILGQKVEFLVSFYNNEISEKSEIFDDQFSVERPDGSNFTLKIRSTKLEDSAMYFCASSEASSGETQYFGPGTRLLVL.

Points on this clone: The read stops 3 residues short of the end of the CDR3; the missing end is completed from the germline J gene. The chain is built from TRBV7-3 and TRBJ1-2, with TRBD1 identical over 7 bases. With V trimmed by 2 bases and J by 4 bases, 10 bases remained unmatched. The CDR3 contains 16 residues. CDR1 SGHTA and CDR2 FQGTGA come from the germline V gene. The sequenced CDR3 bases are TGTGCCAGCAGCTTAGTTGGTACAGGGGTCGCCTATGGC. Protein: CASSLVGTGVAYG. The CDR3 in its entirety is CASSLVGTGVAYGYTF. The full variable domain, its missing parts supplied by reference TRBV7-3 and TRBJ1-2, is GAGVSQTPSNKVTEKGKYVELRCDPISGHTALYWYRQSLGQGPEFLIYFQGTGAADDSGLPNDRFFAVRPEGSVSTLKIQRTERGDSAVYLCASSLVGTGVAYGYTFGSGTRLTVV.

Note on this clone: The read finishes 3 residues shy of the CDR3 end, and the germline J gene is used to complete it. The gene calls are TRBV4-2 and TRBJ2-7; D is perhaps TRBD2 (6 bases). The CDR3 consists of 20 residues. Trimming cost V 4 bases and J 0 bases, with 28 bases left between them. Germline loops: CDR1 LGHNA, CDR2 YNFKEQ. The CDR3 protein is CASSRPLAKRTGGSSYEQYF. The covered CDR3 bases are TGTGCCAGCAGCCGCCCACTAGCAAAAAGAACCGGTGGGAGCTCCTACGAG.

With regard to this clone: Coverage ceases 3 residues before the CDR3 finishes, and the germline J gene fills in the end. The chain couples TRBV24-1 to TRBJ2-1; 7 bases align to TRBD1. The ends lost 9 bases at V and 8 bases at J; junction bases unmatched: 12. The germline V gene has CDR1 KGHDR and CDR2 SFDVKD. The length of the CDR3 is 14 residues. Partial CDR3 DNA: TGTGCCACCCGTTCTTCCCAAGGGGGCCATGAG. Translated: CATRSSQGGHE. The whole CDR3 sequence is CATRSSQGGHEQFF.

Of note for this clone: Read sequence stops 3 residues before the CDR3 end, and the germline J gene provides the missing end. V gene TRBV19 combines with J gene TRBJ1-2, with a weak D call TRBD1 (6 bases). The germline V gene has CDR1 LNHDA and CDR2 SQIVND (reference sequence). The CDR3 covers 13 residues. CDR3 DNA, as far as it was read: TGTGCCAGTAGTTGGGGGCCTAACAATGAC. Amino acid sequence: CASSWGPNND. The full CDR3 protein reads CASSWGPNNDYTF.

About this clone itself: The DNA ends 3 residues before the CDR3 does, and the rest of the CDR3 is filled in from the germline J gene. This chain connects TRBV5-4 to TRBJ2-7; TRBD1 matches at 8 bases. CDR1 and CDR2 (germline): SGHNT, YYREEE (reference sequence). J lost 1 base, V lost 0 bases, and 3 bases had no gene match. The CDR3 sequence is 15 residues long. CDR3: CASSLDRDRSYEQYF. Partial CDR3 DNA: TGTGCCAGCAGCTTGGACAGGGACAGGTCCTACGAG.

Of note for this clone: The read comes to an end 3 residues before the CDR3 does, leaving the germline J gene to fill in the end. The chain has TRBV20-1 and TRBJ2-2, with 12 nucleotides matching TRBD2. Germline lookup yields CDR1 DFQATT and CDR2 SNEGSKA (reference sequence). The CDR3 length is 16 residues. V was clipped by 2 bases and J by 3 bases; unmatched bases: 4. CDR3 bases read: TGCAGTGCTAGACAATCTAGCGGGGGGGACACCGGGGAG. Amino acid sequence: CSARQSSGGDTGE. The full-length CDR3 reads as CSARQSSGGDTGELFF.

A note on this clone: The missing CDR3 end, 3 residues past where the read stops, is filled in from the germline J gene. Other DNA sequences in the same sample also yield this CDR3. The chain carries TRBV19 and TRBJ1-2, with 7 nucleotides matching TRBD1. Per the germline V gene, CDR1 is LNHDA and CDR2 is SQIVND (reference sequence). This CDR3 has 14 residues. Partial CDR3 DNA: TGTGCCAGTAGTCCCCCACCGACAGGGAGCGGC. It translates to CASSPPPTGSG. The CDR3 in full is CASSPPPTGSGYTF.

A note on this clone: The read falls 3 residues short of the CDR3 end, and the missing part is taken from the germline J gene. J is TRBJ2-5 and V is TRBV7-9; TRBD2 agrees at 8 bases. Germline CDR1 and CDR2: SEHNR and FQNEAQ (reference sequence). This CDR3 is built from 15 residues. Trimming at V came to 5 bases and at J to 2 bases, leaving 7 bases not matched to a gene. CDR3 region: CASSRSGGLQETQYF. The DNA read from the CDR3 is TGTGCCAGCAGCCGGTCGGGGGGGCTACAAGAGACC.

On this clone: Read coverage stops 3 residues before the CDR3 terminus; the germline J gene supplies the remainder. The chain couples TRBV20-1 to TRBJ1-3, with a possible D match to TRBD1 (6 bases). The length of the CDR3 is 13 residues. Germline assignment: CDR1 DFQATT and CDR2 SNEGSKA (reference sequence). With 4 bases removed from V and 3 bases from J, the gap between germline ends came to 10 bases. CDR3 region: CSATGVGGNTIYF. The part of the CDR3 DNA that was read is TGCAGTGCTACAGGGGTGGGTGGAAACACC.